The TCR beta chain described here comes from a study of T cell responses to AZD1222 COVID-19 vaccine. This clone came up once. Antigen specificity is unknown. Using immunoSEQ multiplex PCR, the repertoire was profiled, and TCRdb retains in-frame clones only, with some absent. The sample lists approximately 300,000 clones; roughly 93% were seen once. Regarding the study as a whole: White British donors predominated, females outnumbered males, and clonal diversity was possibly underestimated. Seropositive at baseline were only six or seven AZD1222 recipients. Reports say nearly half of spike-specific TCRs go after unmutated variant regions. Breadth and depth of Spike-specific TCRs rose after two AZD1222 doses.

Sequenced here: peripheral blood, sampled 28 days after the second AZD1222 dose. The receptor was isolated from an adult who received the AZD1222 COVID-19 vaccine.

Here the CDR3 DNA reads TGTGCCAGTAGTACCCTAACCGGACAGGGGCAGACAGATACGCAGTATTTT. This codes for CASSTLTGQGQTDTQYF. This chain links TRBV19 with TRBJ2-3; 9 nucleotides agree with TRBD1. Per the germline V gene, CDR1 is LNHDA and CDR2 is SQIVND (reference sequence). V gave up 4 bases and J gave up 3 bases; unmatched junction bases: 11. The CDR3 consists of 17 residues.